This TCR beta chain was sequenced during a study of somatic mutations in cytotoxic T cells in rheumatoid arthritis (dated by TCRdb to about 2017). Regarding the complete study: Right after diagnosis and prior to the start of any treatment, about 33 ml EDTA of peripheral blood was drawn from patients. Some T-cell populations stained with V beta antibodies were sorted by flow on a FACSAria II or Sony SH800 to nearly 100% purity, with sorted V beta1+ cells additionally subjected to TCRB sequencing. TCRB deep sequencing covered roughly 60 patients with rheumatoid arthritis along with 15 to 25 healthy controls. The median ages of the patient and control groups were essentially identical. The study asked whether expanded CD8+ T-cell clones in newly diagnosed, untreated rheumatoid arthritis carry somatic mutations, and used TCRB deep sequencing to characterize clonality.

A note on this clone: It has no known antigen specificity. Nothing much larger sits one base from this clone, and base qualities are not available.

Findings and caveats that apply to the study as a whole: The finding that TRBV07 was slightly underrepresented in patients was left unadjusted for multiple comparisons. It was unknown which antigens the expanded CD8+ clones targeted, and their absence from virus-specific databases did not exclude viral specificity. The largest CD8+ clone made up more than 20% of CD8+ cells in about an eighth of the roughly 65 patients, and blood and synovial fluid shared several identical CD8+ TCRB sequences. Rheumatoid arthritis patients and age-matched healthy controls did not significantly differ in CD8+ T-cell clonality. An increase of CD8+ clonality with age was seen in patients (Spearman r=0.49) but not in healthy controls.

Taken from the germline V gene, the CDR1 and CDR2 loops are MGHRA and YSYEKL. Including cysteine and phenylalanine, the CDR3 has 14 amino acids. Only the CDR3 portion is preserved as DNA: 42 bases, with reading frame beginning at the first base. Deletion took 0 bases off V and 4 bases off J, with a span of 9 bases between the germline ends. Sequencing of TCRB CDR3 was done on genomic DNA with the immunoSEQ assay. The paper's data handling went like this. Patient CD8+ clones larger than 1% were compared against published virus-specific TCRB sequences, and only a few matched. Analyses were restricted to productive TCRB rearrangements. A clone was defined by a unique TCRB CDR3 sequence, and clonality was computed as a productive clonality index based on Shannon entropy. Repertoire overlap between two samples was calculated from the template counts of each clone relative to total templates per sample. A correlation with a Spearman r of 0.6 to 0.65 was found between V-gene usage by flow cytometry and V-gene usage by TCRB sequencing. In TCRdb, the immuneACCESS table is reduced to in-frame sequences with V and J assigned. These tables do not hold every clone; where another copy was compared, an unresolved V gene accounts for under half, and the others remain unexplained. The V and J calls and clone size are taken from that table; D and trimming were inferred from the DNA. Present in this sample are 15,000 or so clones, around three quarters of which were seen just once. The ten largest account for about 11% of the sample.

CD4+ and CD8+ cells were isolated by positive magnetic bead selection on an AutoMACS, and purity was checked by flow cytometry. A TCR V beta antibody panel was used in flow cytometry to screen first for clonal expansions, which were then characterized by TCRB deep sequencing of sorted CD8+ fractions. Isolation of peripheral blood mononuclear cells was done through Ficoll-Paque PLUS density gradient separation. DNA was extracted from CD4-enriched, CD8-enriched or PBMC samples with Nucleospin Tissue or Tissue XS kits and quantified with a Qubit 2.0 fluorometer. This receptor chain uses TRBV4-1 and TRBJ2-5, with no D gene named confidently. Sequenced sample: CD8+ T cells sorted from blood. This sequence originates from an adult with rheumatoid arthritis. The base sequence is TGCGCCAGCAGCCAAGACTTAGCCGGAGAGACCCAGTACTTC. Its coded protein is CASSQDLAGETQYF.